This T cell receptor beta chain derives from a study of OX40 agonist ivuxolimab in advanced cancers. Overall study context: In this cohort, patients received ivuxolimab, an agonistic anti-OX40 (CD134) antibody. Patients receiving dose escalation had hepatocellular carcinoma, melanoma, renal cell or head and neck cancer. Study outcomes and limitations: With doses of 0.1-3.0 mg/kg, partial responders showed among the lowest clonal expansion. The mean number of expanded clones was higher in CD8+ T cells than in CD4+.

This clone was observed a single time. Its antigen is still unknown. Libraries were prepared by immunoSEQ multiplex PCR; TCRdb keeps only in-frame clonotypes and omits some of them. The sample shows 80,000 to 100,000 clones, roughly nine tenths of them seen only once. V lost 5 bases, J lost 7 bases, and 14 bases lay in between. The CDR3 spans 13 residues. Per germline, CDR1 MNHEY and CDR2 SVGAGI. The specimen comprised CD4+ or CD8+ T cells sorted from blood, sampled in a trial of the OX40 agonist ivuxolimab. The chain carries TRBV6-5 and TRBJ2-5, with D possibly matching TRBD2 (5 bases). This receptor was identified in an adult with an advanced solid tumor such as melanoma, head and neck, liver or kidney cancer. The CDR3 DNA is TGTGCCAGCAGTCCCCGGACTGGCGGGACCCAGTACTTC. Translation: CASSPRTGGTQYF.